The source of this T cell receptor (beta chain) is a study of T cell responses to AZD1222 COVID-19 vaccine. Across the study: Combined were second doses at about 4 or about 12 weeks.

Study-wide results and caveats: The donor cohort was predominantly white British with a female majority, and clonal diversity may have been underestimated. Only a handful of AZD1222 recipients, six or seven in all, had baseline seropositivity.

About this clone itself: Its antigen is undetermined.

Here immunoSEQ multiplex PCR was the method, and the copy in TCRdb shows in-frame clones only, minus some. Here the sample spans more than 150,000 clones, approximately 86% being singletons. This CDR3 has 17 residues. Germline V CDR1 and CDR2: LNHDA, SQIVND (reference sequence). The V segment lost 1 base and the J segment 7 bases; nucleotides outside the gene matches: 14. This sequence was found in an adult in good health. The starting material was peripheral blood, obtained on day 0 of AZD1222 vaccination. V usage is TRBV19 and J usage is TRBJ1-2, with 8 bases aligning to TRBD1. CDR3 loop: CASSIGGLGTGTRGYTF. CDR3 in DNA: TGTGCCAGTAGTATAGGGGGCCTGGGGACAGGCACTCGTGGCTACACCTTC.